This entry describes one T cell receptor (beta chain). Germline lookup yields CDR1 SGHTA and CDR2 FQGTGA. J lost 6 bases, V lost 3 bases, and 12 bases had no gene match. The CDR3 spans 17 residues. This specimen comes from a study of T cell changes during pregnancy in multiple sclerosis. Repertoires were generated with immunoSEQ multiplex PCR, while TCRdb's copy carries only in-frame clones and drops some. Of 50,000 to 55,000 clones in the sample, 80% to 95% were seen once. The V and J genes are TRBV7-3 and TRBJ2-2, with 8 positions matching TRBD2. Specimen: CD4+ T cells from peripheral blood mononuclear cells, collected after pregnancy. This receptor was obtained from a female donor with multiple sclerosis, enrolled in a pregnancy study. This CDR3 reads CASSLTPPGLVSGELFF. The CDR3 DNA sequence: TGTGCCAGCAGCTTGACGCCACCGGGACTAGTGTCCGGGGAGCTGTTTTTT.